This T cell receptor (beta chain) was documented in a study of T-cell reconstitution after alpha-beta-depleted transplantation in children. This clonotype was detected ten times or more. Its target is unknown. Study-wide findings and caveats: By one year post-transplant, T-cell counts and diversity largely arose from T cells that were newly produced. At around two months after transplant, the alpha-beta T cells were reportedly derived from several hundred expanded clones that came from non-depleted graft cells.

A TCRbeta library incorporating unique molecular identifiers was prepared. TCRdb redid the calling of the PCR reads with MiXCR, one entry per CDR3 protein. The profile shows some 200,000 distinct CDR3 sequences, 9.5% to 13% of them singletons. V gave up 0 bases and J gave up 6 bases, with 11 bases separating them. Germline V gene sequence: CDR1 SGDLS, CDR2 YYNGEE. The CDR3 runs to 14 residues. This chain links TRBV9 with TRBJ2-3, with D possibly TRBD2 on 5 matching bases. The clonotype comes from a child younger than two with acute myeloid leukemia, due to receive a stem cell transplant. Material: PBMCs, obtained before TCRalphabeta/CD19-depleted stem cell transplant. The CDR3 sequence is CASSVGSSVDTQYF. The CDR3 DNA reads TGTGCCAGCAGCGTAGGTAGTAGCGTGGATACGCAGTATTTT.